This paragraph covers one T cell receptor beta chain sequence. The table came from immunoSEQ multiplex PCR; TCRdb's copy has only in-frame clones and leaves some out. Seen here are about 56,000 clones, nearly 95% observed once, and the top ten hold about 4.5%. There are 12 residues in the CDR3. The V and J ends lost 8 bases and 6 bases respectively, with 13 bases between them. Germline values: CDR1 LNHDA, CDR2 SQIVND (reference sequence). The entry originates in a study of technical replicates of blood from a handful of donors. This chain uses TRBV19 with TRBJ1-1; D is uncertain. This TCR came from a human donor in good health. Some clones in this sample may be carry-over from other donors' samples. Sequencing used PBMCs. CDR3 residues: CASLGLGAEAFF. The CDR3 DNA follows: TGTGCCAGTCTTGGTTTGGGCGCTGAAGCTTTCTTT.